This T cell receptor (beta chain) was obtained from a study of blood T cell repertoires in COVID-19. The wider study: Samples came from the United States, Italy and Spain, spanning acute and convalescent COVID-19. T cells, B-cell-depleted T cells, or PBMCs supplied cDNA or gDNA.

In the original analysis: Amplifying reference gene primers gave estimates of nucleated cell counts. The assay was immunoSEQ multiplex PCR, and TCRdb's table has in-frame clones only and misses some. That table supplies the V and J calls and clone size; D and trimming were determined from the DNA. The sample consists of about 50,000 clones, roughly 86% of them appearing once. The CDR3 is made up of 13 amino acids. Per germline, CDR1 SQVTM and CDR2 ANQGSEA. Trimming cost V 3 bases and J 0 bases, with 8 bases left between them. The sample comprised peripheral blood. This rearrangement joins TRBV29-1 to TRBJ1-1; D remains ambiguous. The receptor was isolated from a woman aged 55-70 years with acute or convalescent COVID-19. Here the CDR3 DNA reads TGCAGCGTTGAGCAGGCCATGAACACTGAAGCTTTCTTT. Translated: CSVEQAMNTEAFF.